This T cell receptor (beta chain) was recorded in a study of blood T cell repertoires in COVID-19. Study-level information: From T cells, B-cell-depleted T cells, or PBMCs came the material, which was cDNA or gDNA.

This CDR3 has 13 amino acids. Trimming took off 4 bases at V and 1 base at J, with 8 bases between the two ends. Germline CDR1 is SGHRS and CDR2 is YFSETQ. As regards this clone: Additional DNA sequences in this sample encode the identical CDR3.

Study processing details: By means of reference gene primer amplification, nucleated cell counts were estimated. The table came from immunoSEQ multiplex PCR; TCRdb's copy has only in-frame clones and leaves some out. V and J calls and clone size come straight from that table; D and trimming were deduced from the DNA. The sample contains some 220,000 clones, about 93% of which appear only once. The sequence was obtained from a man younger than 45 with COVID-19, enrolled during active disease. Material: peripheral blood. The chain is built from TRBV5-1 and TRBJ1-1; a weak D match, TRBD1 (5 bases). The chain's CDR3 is CASSLDRNTEAFF. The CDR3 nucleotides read TGCGCCAGCAGCCTAGACAGGAACACTGAAGCTTTCTTT.